The rows below give T cell receptor beta chains drawn from one sample of a study of cytomegalovirus exposure and HLA in healthy donors. Libraries were prepared by immunoSEQ multiplex PCR; TCRdb keeps only in-frame clonotypes and omits some of them. The sample carries roughly 130,000 clones, approximately 73% recorded once. Input material: PBMCs. Source of these receptors: a woman aged 35 to 49 in good health and CMV-seronegative. Both conserved end residues are part of each CDR3. Each record gives: V gene, D gene, clone size, J gene, CDR3 DNA, CDR3 protein. D genes are given only for firm matches. Not every row has a clone size; where given, it reads once, few, many or a size class.

>TRBV27|.|once|TRBJ2-5
TGTGCCAGCAGTTTTCGAGGAGAAGTGACCCAGTACTTC
CASSFRGEVTQYF
>TRBV7-3|TRBD1|.|TRBJ1-1
TGTGCCAGCAGCGTCTCAGGGGGCACTGAAGCTTTCTTT
CASSVSGGTEAFF
>TRBV6-5|TRBD1|few|TRBJ1-3
TGTGCCAGCAGCCAACAGGGGCGAAACACCATATATTTT
CASSQQGRNTIYF
>TRBV5-1|.|.|TRBJ2-6
TGCGCCAGCAGCCCTACCCCAGGCGGGGCCAACGTCCTGACTTTC
CASSPTPGGANVLTF
>TRBV6-6|TRBD1|.|TRBJ1-3
TGTGCCAGCAACAAATCCGGGACAGGGAAGGACACCATATATTTT
CASNKSGTGKDTIYF
>TRBV4-2|.|.|TRBJ2-1
TGTGCCAGCAGCCAAGCTCCAGACTTAACCTACAATGAGCAGTTCTTC
CASSQAPDLTYNEQFF
>TRBV29-1|.|.|TRBJ2-4
TGCAGCGTGACAGGGAGGATGGCCAAAAACATTCAGTACTTC
CSVTGRMAKNIQYF
>TRBV5-1|TRBD1|.|TRBJ2-2
TGCGCCAGCAGCTTTTACAGGGGGGTTAGCACCGGGGAGCTGTTTTTT
CASSFYRGVSTGELFF
>TRBV4-1|TRBD1|.|TRBJ1-1
TGCGCCAGCAGCCTCAGGACAGGGAACACTGAAGCTTTCTTT
CASSLRTGNTEAFF
>TRBV7-2|TRBD2|.|TRBJ2-3
TGTGCCAGCAGCTCCCGGGGGGGGAACACGCAGTATTTT
CASSSRGGNTQYF
>TRBV9|.|.|TRBJ1-2
TGTGCCAGCAGCGTCGCAGGGGTCGGGTATGGCTACACCTTC
CASSVAGVGYGYTF
>TRBV5-1|TRBD1|.|TRBJ1-6
TGCGCCAGCAGCTTGGGGGCGCAGGGACAGGGGAATTCACCCCTCCACTTT
CASSLGAQGQGNSPLHF
>TRBV7-8|TRBD2|few|TRBJ2-1
TGTGCCAGCAGCCCCCTTGTGGGGGGGGAGTTCTTC
CASSPLVGGEFF
>TRBV15|TRBD1|.|TRBJ2-5
TGTGCCACCAGCAGAGATAGGGGACAGCAAGAGACCCAGTACTTC
CATSRDRGQQETQYF
>TRBV14|TRBD1|.|TRBJ1-2
TGTGCCAGCAGCCAAGTTTCAGGGGGCTATGGCTACACCTTC
CASSQVSGGYGYTF
>TRBV4-1|TRBD1|few|TRBJ1-2
TGCGCCAGCAGCCAAGAGAGGACAGGGGGCGTTGATGGCTACACCTTC
CASSQERTGGVDGYTF
>TRBV2|.|.|TRBJ1-6
TGTGCCAGCAGTATGGGGGGAAATTCACCCCTCCACTTT
CASSMGGNSPLHF
>TRBV5-6|TRBD1|.|TRBJ1-2
TGTGCCAGCAGCCCGGGACAGGGGAATGTTAACTATGGCTACACCTTC
CASSPGQGNVNYGYTF
>TRBV6-6|.|few|TRBJ1-2
TGTGCCAGCAGTTACCCGGCAGGGGCTGACTATGGCTACACCTTC
CASSYPAGADYGYTF
>TRBV7-6|TRBD1|.|TRBJ1-1
TGTGCCAGCAGCTCTTATGTGTGGGACAGCGGGCCTTGGAACACTGAAGCTTTCTTT
CASSSYVWDSGPWNTEAFF
>TRBV15|TRBD1|once|TRBJ2-2
TGTGCCACCGGGGAAGGGACAGCCGCCGGGGAGCTGTTTTTT
CATGEGTAAGELFF
>TRBV9|.|.|TRBJ2-2
TGTGCCAGCAGCGTAGGGCAGGGGAGTACCGGGGAGCTGTTTTTT
CASSVGQGSTGELFF
>TRBV7-2|.|.|TRBJ2-5
TGTGCCAGCAGCTTCAGGGTTCAAGAGACCCAGTACTTC
CASSFRVQETQYF
>TRBV29-1|.|.|TRBJ2-2
TGCAGCGTTGCGACTTCCGGGGAGCTGTTTTTT
CSVATSGELFF
>TRBV19|.|.|TRBJ2-6
TGTGCCAGTACCGAATTTAGGGGCTCTGGGGCCAACGTCCTGACTTTC
CASTEFRGSGANVLTF
>TRBV2|TRBD1|.|TRBJ1-2
TGTGCCAGCGGAGGACAGGGGGGCTATGGCTACACCTTC
CASGGQGGYGYTF
>TRBV4-3|TRBD2|.|TRBJ2-1
TGCGCCAGCAGTCTTAGCGGGGGGGCCGATTATGAGCAGTTCTTC
CASSLSGGADYEQFF
>TRBV10-3|.|.|TRBJ2-3
TGTGCCATCAGTGAGGCGGATACGCAGTATTTT
CAISEADTQYF
>TRBV6-6|.|.|TRBJ2-1
TGTGCCAGCAGTTACAGGAGGGATGAGCAGTTCTTC
CASSYRRDEQFF
>TRBV19|.|.|TRBJ2-2
TGTGCCAGTATGAACCAGGGGCCCGGGGAGCTGTTTTTT
CASMNQGPGELFF
>TRBV9|.|.|TRBJ2-2
TGTGCCAGCAGCGTTGCCACCCCAGAGGGGAACACCGGGGAGCTGTTTTTT
CASSVATPEGNTGELFF
>TRBV4-1|.|few|TRBJ2-2
TGCGCCAGCAGCCAAGGCACAGAGAACACCGGGGAGCTGTTTTTT
CASSQGTENTGELFF
>TRBV9|TRBD1|once|TRBJ2-3
TGTGCCAGCAGCGGTGGGGGGACAGGAATAGATACGCAGTATTTT
CASSGGGTGIDTQYF
>TRBV7-9|TRBD1|.|TRBJ1-2
TGTGCCAGCAGCCCAGAGGGGGCATATGGCTACACCTTC
CASSPEGAYGYTF
>TRBV5-8|.|.|TRBJ1-1
TGTGCCAGCAGGAACAGTAAGATGAACACTGAAGCTTTCTTT
CASRNSKMNTEAFF
>TRBV6-1|.|.|TRBJ1-2
TGTGCCAGCAGCGACCAGGGGCCGTTTGGCTACACCTTC
CASSDQGPFGYTF
>TRBV29-1|.|.|TRBJ1-4
TGCAGCGTCTCACGCGGGGGGGGGAATGAAAAACTGTTTTTT
CSVSRGGGNEKLFF
>TRBV5-5|.|.|TRBJ1-3
TGTGCCAGCAGCCGACTGCCCGACGAGGTGACGTGGTTT
CASSRLPDEVTWF
>TRBV28|TRBD1|few|TRBJ1-1
TGTGCCAGCAGCTGGACAGGGGGCACTGAAGCTTTCTTT
CASSWTGGTEAFF
>TRBV5-1|.|.|TRBJ1-1
TGCGCCAGCAGACCGGAGGCCTCGGAGACTGAAGCTTTCTTT
CASRPEASETEAFF
>TRBV7-9|.|.|TRBJ2-3
TGTGCCAGCAGCTTATTTGGGCACAAACAAAGCAACACAGATACGCAGTATTTT
CASSLFGHKQSNTDTQYF
>TRBV9|.|.|TRBJ2-5
TGTGCCAGCAGCGTTTCCGGGTCAGAGACCCAGTACTTC
CASSVSGSETQYF
>TRBV9|.|.|TRBJ2-3
TGTGCCAGCAGCGTAGAGAACGCGGTAGATACGCAGTATTTT
CASSVENAVDTQYF
>TRBV10-3|TRBD1|.|TRBJ2-5
TGTGCCATCAGTGAGGACAGGGGGCAGGAAGGGACCCAGTACTTC
CAISEDRGQEGTQYF
>TRBV10-3|.|few|TRBJ1-6
TGTGCCATCAGTGAGGGAGGGGATTCACCCCTCCACTTT
CAISEGGDSPLHF
>TRBV25-1|TRBD1|.|TRBJ2-2
TGTGCCAGCAGTGACCCCCGACAGGGGAACACCGGGGAGCTGTTTTTT
CASSDPRQGNTGELFF
>TRBV12-5|TRBD1|.|TRBJ1-4
TGTGCTAGTGGTTTGACAGGGGCAACTAATGAAAAACTGTTTTTT
CASGLTGATNEKLFF
>TRBV14|.|few|TRBJ2-3
TGTGCCAGCAGCCAAGATTGGGGGGGGGCCACAGATACGCAGTATTTT
CASSQDWGGATDTQYF